This is a list of T cell receptor beta chains from one sample in a study of cytomegalovirus exposure and HLA in healthy donors. Sequencing was performed with immunoSEQ multiplex PCR; in TCRdb, only in-frame clones are kept and a portion is missing. The sample includes 110,000 to 150,000 clones, around 81% of them seen just once. Sequenced sample: PBMCs. These TCRs come from a male donor in good health and CMV-seronegative. The CDR3 runs from the conserved cysteine through the conserved F or W. A D gene is named only where the DNA matches it firmly. Some rows mark clone size as missing; the rest say once, few, many or name a class of expanded clone.

>TRBV5-1|TRBD1|.|TRBJ2-7
TGCGCCAGCAGCTGGGGGGACAGGCCCCACGAGCAGTACTTC
CASSWGDRPHEQYF
>TRBV10-2|TRBD2|.|TRBJ2-1
TGCGCCAGCAGTGGGCCCCTAGCGGGAGGGGGCAATGAGCAGTTCTTC
CASSGPLAGGGNEQFF
>TRBV6-6|.|few|TRBJ1-4
TGTGCCAGCAGTTACTCACCGACAGACCTAAATGAAAAACTGTTTTTT
CASSYSPTDLNEKLFF
>TRBV15|TRBD1|.|TRBJ1-2
TGTGCCACCGGACAGGGCCTTAACTATGGCTACACCTTC
CATGQGLNYGYTF
>TRBV19|TRBD2|.|TRBJ2-5
TGTGCCAGTCACCCGACTAGCGGGATCGGGGCCCAGTACTTC
CASHPTSGIGAQYF
>TRBV9|TRBD1|.|TRBJ2-7
TGTGCCAGCACCCCAAGCCCCAGGGGGTCAGACGAGCAGTACTTC
CASTPSPRGSDEQYF
>TRBV4-1|.|.|TRBJ2-1
TGCGCCAGCAGCCAAGACCGACCTAGGTTGGGGCAGTTCTTC
CASSQDRPRLGQFF
>TRBV2|.|.|TRBJ2-7
TGTGCCAGTGGGGGACTCCCAGGGACCCACGAGCAGTACTTC
CASGGLPGTHEQYF
>TRBV5-1|TRBD2|.|TRBJ2-1
TGCGCCAGCAGCTTGGTTCCTAGCGGGGCACTCAATGAGCAGTTCTTC
CASSLVPSGALNEQFF
>TRBV29-1|.|once|TRBJ1-1
TGCAGCGTTGAAGCGGGAACGAACACTGAAGCTTTCTTT
CSVEAGTNTEAFF
>TRBV27|TRBD1|.|TRBJ1-2
TGTGCCAGCAGTTTACAGACAGGGTCCGAAGGCTACCCCTTC
CASSLQTGSEGYPF
>TRBV19|TRBD1|.|TRBJ1-5
TGTGCCAGTAGATTAACAGGGGCCAAGAATCAGCCCCAGCATTTT
CASRLTGAKNQPQHF
>TRBV30|.|.|TRBJ1-2
TGTGCCTGGAGTGGACTTTATGGCTACACCTTC
CAWSGLYGYTF
>TRBV19|TRBD1|.|TRBJ2-5
TGTGCCAGTAGTATTGGACAGGGTTGGCAAGAGACCCAGTACTTC
CASSIGQGWQETQYF
>TRBV19|.|few|TRBJ1-3
TGTGCCAGTAGTATTAACGGGATCTCTGGAAACACCATATATTTT
CASSINGISGNTIYF
>TRBV18|TRBD1|few|TRBJ1-1
TGTGCCAGCTCACCACAGGGGGCGACGGACACTGAAGCTTTCTTT
CASSPQGATDTEAFF
>TRBV19|TRBD2|.|TRBJ2-7
TGTGCCAGTAGTATAAGGACTAGCGGGGGCGAGCAGTACTTC
CASSIRTSGGEQYF
>TRBV2|TRBD1|.|TRBJ2-1
TGTGCCAGCAGTGTTTCTAGGACAGGGGTTTACAATGAGCAGTTCTTC
CASSVSRTGVYNEQFF
>TRBV7-8|.|.|TRBJ1-1
TGTGCCAGCAGCTTCCCCGGACAAAAGGGTGAAGCTTTCTTT
CASSFPGQKGEAFF
>TRBV7-9|TRBD2|.|TRBJ2-7
TGTGCCAGCAGCTCCGGTCTTAGCGGGATTTATTACGAGCAGTACTTC
CASSSGLSGIYYEQYF
>TRBV9|TRBD2|once|TRBJ2-5
TGTGCCAGCAGCCGAGGACTAGCGGGAGGCACGAAACAAGAGACCCAGTACTTC
CASSRGLAGGTKQETQYF
>TRBV5-1|.|few|TRBJ1-1
TGCGCCAGCAGGAGGCACCAGAACACTGAAGCTTTCTTT
CASRRHQNTEAFF
>TRBV27|TRBD1|.|TRBJ1-1
TGTGCCAGCAGTGGCTCCGGGACAGGCGTTCTTCCGGAAAGGAACACTGAAGCTTTCTTT
CASSGSGTGVLPERNTEAFF
>TRBV7-9|TRBD1|once|TRBJ1-5
TGTGCCAGCAGCTTAGGACAGGGGAGCAATCAGCCCCAGCATTTT
CASSLGQGSNQPQHF
>TRBV2|.|.|TRBJ2-7
TGTGCCAGCAGTGTCACAGAGATATATCCCTACGAGCAGTACTTC
CASSVTEIYPYEQYF
>TRBV2|.|.|TRBJ2-5
TGTGCCAGCAGTTACCGGGGTTACCAAGAGACCCAGTACTTC
CASSYRGYQETQYF
>TRBV11-2|.|.|TRBJ2-7
TGTGCCAGCAGCCTCCACGGCGGGGCAACGAACCCCGAGCAGTACTTC
CASSLHGGATNPEQYF
>TRBV15|.|.|TRBJ1-2
TGTGCCACCAGCAGAGTTCCCCGGCGGGGGGACGGCTACACCTTC
CATSRVPRRGDGYTF
>TRBV7-9|TRBD2|once|TRBJ2-1
TGTGCCAGCAGCTTAGATACTAGCGGACCTTACAATGAGCAGTTCTTC
CASSLDTSGPYNEQFF
>TRBV12-5|.|.|TRBJ1-1
TGTGCTAGTGGTTCCCTTGGGAGTGAAGCTTTCTTT
CASGSLGSEAFF
>TRBV5-6|TRBD1|.|TRBJ1-6
TGTGCCAGCAGCTTAGGTACGGGACAGGGGGGCCATTCACCCCTCCACTTT
CASSLGTGQGGHSPLHF
>TRBV29-1|TRBD2|.|TRBJ2-5
TGCAGCGTTCTTCCCCGTCGGCTAGCGGGGGGGCGGCGCCAAGAGACCCAGTACTTC
CSVLPRRLAGGRRQETQYF
>TRBV13|.|.|TRBJ2-4
TGTGCCAGCAGCTCAGATGTAGCCAAAAACATTCAGTACTTC
CASSSDVAKNIQYF
>TRBV27|.|.|TRBJ2-2
TGTGCCAGCAGTTCGCAGGGGTCGGGGAACACCGGGGAGCTGTTTTTT
CASSSQGSGNTGELFF
>TRBV30|.|.|TRBJ2-5
TGTGCCTGGAGGATTGGACAGTTATTCCAAGAGACCCAGTACTTC
CAWRIGQLFQETQYF
>TRBV29-1|TRBD1|.|TRBJ2-7
TGCAGCGTTGAAGAGGTGAACAGGGGCGCCAACTACGAGCAGTACTTC
CSVEEVNRGANYEQYF
>TRBV7-9|.|.|TRBJ1-2
TGTGCCAGCAGCAGGGACACCGCGGGCTATGGCTACACCTTC
CASSRDTAGYGYTF